This T cell receptor beta chain was profiled in a study of blood T cells in healthy people across ages. Trimming took 7 bases from V and 2 from J, leaving 11 bases between them. CDR1 MNHNY and CDR2 SVGAGI come from the germline V gene (reference sequence). The length of the CDR3 is 13 residues. The use of a sample-barcoded 5' primer and a J-beta primer mix characterized a second PCR of roughly 6 to 11 cycles. TCRdb processed the 5' RACE reads anew with MiXCR; each CDR3 protein has one entry. The sample lists hundreds of thousands of distinct CDR3 sequences; 25% to 35% were seen once. This clonotype was counted a few times.

Sequenced sample: blood. The TCR sequence derives from a woman older than 75 in good health. The chain is built from TRBV6-6 and TRBJ1-1; D is unclear. CDR3 sequence reads: CASTTAPNTEAFF. CDR3 coding DNA: TGTGCCAGCACCACTGCGCCTAACACTGAAGCTTTCTTT.